Below are 20 T cell receptor beta chains sequenced from a single sample in a study of control samples from healthy donors and cancer patients. Clones were read by immunoSEQ multiplex PCR, and TCRdb kept only the in-frame ones, dropping some. This sample carries about 49,000 clones, about 86% of them seen once, and the ten largest clones take about 2.8%. The material sequenced was PBMCs. These receptors all stem from a woman in her fifties or sixties with lung cancer.

The chain carries TRBV2 and TRBJ2-1; D is unclear. Trimming left V 2 bases short and J 4 bases short, with 0 bases between. Germline V gives CDR1 SNHLY, CDR2 FYNNEI. The CDR3 is 11 amino acids. CDR3 bases: TGTGCCAGCAGTGAATACAATGAGCAGTTCTTC. Its translation is CASSEYNEQFF.

The chain is built from TRBV5-1 and TRBJ2-3, with TRBD2 as a possible D gene (6 bases). V lost 0 bases to trimming and J lost 0 bases, with 8 bases between them. Germline loops: CDR1 SGHRS, CDR2 YFSETQ. The CDR3 runs to 15 residues. The CDR3 reads CASSLEGGSTDTQYF. The CDR3 region has the DNA TGCGCCAGCAGCTTGGAGGGAGGCAGCACAGATACGCAGTATTTT.

This clone was seen just once. The chain employs TRBV2 and TRBJ1-4; 11 nucleotides align to TRBD1. CDR1 and CDR2 (germline): SNHLY, FYNNEI. The CDR3 totals 13 residues. V trimming: 6 bases; J trimming: 8 bases; junction bases outside the gene matches: 2. The CDR3 coding sequence is TGTGCCAGCAGGGGACAGGGGGGAGAAAAACTGTTTTTT. Its translation: CASRGQGGEKLFF.

V and J are TRBV5-1 and TRBJ1-1; D is ambiguous. The V and J ends lost 6 bases and 5 bases respectively, with 17 bases between them. This CDR3 has 14 residues. Germline CDR1 is SGHRS and CDR2 is YFSETQ. This chain's CDR3 is CASTSGSDGTEAFF. CDR3 sequence (DNA): TGCGCCAGCACGTCGGGGTCGGATGGAACTGAAGCTTTCTTT. Drawing the rest from reference TRBV5-1 and TRBJ1-1, the complete variable domain is KAGVTQTPRYLIKTRGQQVTLSCSPISGHRSVSWYQQTPGQGLQFLFEYFSETQRNKGNFPGRFSGRQFSNSRSEMNVSTLELGDSALYLCASTSGSDGTEAFFGQGTRLTVV.

This clone has only a few counts. This rearrangement joins TRBV11-3 to TRBJ1-2, with 9 bases lining up with TRBD1. This CDR3 region has 14 residues. Germline CDR1 reads SGHNT; CDR2 reads YENEEA. Losses at the gene ends were 5 bases for V and 6 bases for J; bases not matched to a gene: 7. In DNA form, the CDR3 reads TGTGCCAGCAGCCCCACAGGGGGCGTAGATGGCTACACCTTC. Its protein product is CASSPTGGVDGYTF.

The rearrangement joins TRBV11-2 to TRBJ2-1; 8 bases map to TRBD2. With 0 bases clipped from V and 4 bases from J, the junction kept 2 bases outside the gene matches. The CDR3 runs 15 residues. Germline V gene data show CDR1 as SGHAT and CDR2 as FQNNGV. CDR3 nucleotides: TGTGCCAGCAGCTTAGAAGCGGGGGCTTACAATGAGCAGTTCTTC. Its translation is CASSLEAGAYNEQFF.

This clone appeared a few times. This chain uses TRBV7-9 with TRBJ2-5, with 9 bases aligning to TRBD2. With 1 base clipped from V and 5 bases from J, the junction kept 2 bases outside the gene matches. Germline CDR1 SEHNR, CDR2 FQNEAQ (reference sequence). CDR3 size: 14 residues. The CDR3: CASSLGGGAETQYF. CDR3 DNA: TGTGCCAGCAGCTTAGGCGGGGGGGCCGAGACCCAGTACTTC. The variable domain in full, completed from reference TRBV7-9 and TRBJ2-5, reads DTGVSQNPRHKITKRGQNVTFRCDPISEHNRLYWYRQTLGQGPEFLTYFQNEAQLEKSRLLSDRFSAERPKGSFSTLEIQRTEQGDSAMYLCASSLGGGAETQYFGPGTRLLVL.

The chain links TRBV20-1 to TRBJ2-3; 8 nucleotides match TRBD2. Germline values: CDR1 DFQATT, CDR2 SNEGSKA (reference sequence). V trimming: 0 bases; J trimming: 11 bases; junction bases outside the gene matches: 1. This CDR3 is built from 11 residues. The CDR3 sequence is CSARDGTRQYF. Written as DNA, the CDR3 is TGCAGTGCTAGAGACGGGACTAGGCAGTATTTT.

This chain uses TRBV3-1 (or the pseudogene TRBV3-2) with TRBJ2-7; maybe TRBD1 (5 bases). In germline, CDR1 is LGHDT, CDR2 YNNKEL (reference sequence). With 0 bases removed from V and 3 bases from J, the gap between germline ends came to 6 bases. CDR3 size: 13 residues. CDR3 protein: CASSQDRDYEQYF. CDR3 in DNA: TGTGCCAGCAGCCAAGACAGGGACTACGAGCAGTACTTC.

The chain uses TRBV5-1 and TRBJ2-7; D is unresolved. Germline CDR1 SGHRS, CDR2 YFSETQ. V lost 0 bases and J 1 base, leaving 14 bases between the germline ends. The CDR3 is made up of 16 amino acids. The chain's CDR3 is CASSLAKTQSSYEQYF. In DNA form, the CDR3 reads TGCGCCAGCAGCTTGGCCAAGACACAATCGTCCTACGAGCAGTACTTC.

The chain recombines TRBV27 with TRBJ2-7; D may match TRBD1 or TRBD2 (5 bases each). Trimming removed 2 bases at V and 12 bases at J, with 23 bases between. Germline values: CDR1 MNHEY, CDR2 SMNVEV (reference sequence). The CDR3 is 15 residues long. CDR3 region: CASSLTGDLLNQGYF. The CDR3 nucleotides read TGTGCCAGCAGTTTAACCGGGGACCTCCTAAATCAGGGGTACTTC.

This clone was seen just once. V is TRBV5-5 and J is TRBJ2-2; 10 nucleotides align to TRBD1. The germline V gene has CDR1 SGHKS and CDR2 YYEKEE (reference sequence). This CDR3 is 16 amino acids long. V shed 5 bases and J 6 bases; nucleotides not matched to a gene: 10. This CDR3 reads CASSYPRQGASGELFF. The CDR3 coding sequence is TGTGCCAGCAGTTACCCTCGACAGGGGGCATCCGGGGAGCTGTTTTTT.

This rearrangement joins TRBV2 to TRBJ1-1, with a weak D call TRBD1 (6 bases). CDR3 size: 13 residues. V was cut by 4 bases and J by 2 bases, with 8 bases left in between. Per the germline V gene, CDR1 is SNHLY and CDR2 is FYNNEI. CDR3 sequence reads: CASSGRGNTEAFF. CDR3 sequence (DNA): TGTGCCAGCAGTGGCAGGGGAAACACTGAAGCTTTCTTT. Looking up the rest from reference TRBV2 and TRBJ1-1 gives the full variable domain: EPEVTQTPSHQVTQMGQEVILRCVPISNHLYFYWYRQILGQKVEFLVSFYNNEISEKSEIFDDQFSVERPDGSNFTLKIRSTKLEDSAMYFCASSGRGNTEAFFGQGTRLTVV.

The rearrangement joins TRBV9 to TRBJ1-4; D uncertain. The CDR3 is made up of 12 amino acids. Germline loops: CDR1 SGDLS, CDR2 YYNGEE. V lost 0 bases and J lost 10, with 7 bases in between. DNA for the CDR3: TGTGCCAGCAGCGTAGGAGGCGGAAAACTGTTTTTT. This codes for CASSVGGGKLFF.

The V call is TRBV6-4, the J call TRBJ2-6, with D unresolved. The CDR3 consists of 12 residues. Germline CDR1 is MRHNA and CDR2 is SNTAGT. V gave up 8 bases and J gave up 2 bases, with 4 bases separating them. This chain's CDR3 is CASSPGANVLTF. The CDR3 nucleotides are TGTGCCAGCTCCCCTGGGGCCAACGTCCTGACTTTC.

V usage is TRBV28 and J usage is TRBJ1-2, with 12 bases that match TRBD1. Germline V gene lookup returns CDR1 MDHEN and CDR2 SYDVKM. The length of the CDR3 is 15 residues. V lost 2 bases to trimming and J lost 7 bases; unmatched junction nucleotides: 5. CDR3 in amino acids: CASSLPGTGGVGYTF. The CDR3 DNA is TGTGCCAGCAGTTTACCCGGGACAGGGGGCGTTGGCTACACCTTC.

The chain combines TRBV28 with TRBJ2-7, with unresolved D. The germline V gene encodes CDR1 MDHEN and CDR2 SYDVKM. The CDR3 runs 11 residues. The V end was cut by 3 bases, the J end by 8 bases, with 8 bases between. The DNA of the CDR3 is TGTGCCAGCAGTTTGAAGGTACAGCAGTACTTC. This gives the protein CASSLKVQQYF.

This chain uses TRBV5-1 with TRBJ1-3; no reliable D call. This CDR3 is built from 14 residues. CDR1 and CDR2 (germline): SGHRS, YFSETQ. V lost 0 bases and J 2 bases, leaving 6 bases between the germline ends. CDR3 sequence (DNA): TGCGCCAGCAGCTTGGAGGGAACTGGAAACACCATATATTTT. The encoded protein is CASSLEGTGNTIYF.

V and J are TRBV6-5 and TRBJ1-2; perhaps TRBD1 as D (6 bases). The V and J ends lost 10 bases and 2 bases respectively, with 20 bases between them. In germline, CDR1 is MNHEY, CDR2 SVGAGI. CDR3 length: 15 amino acids. The CDR3 reads CATPPGGALNYGYTF. DNA of the CDR3: TGTGCCACTCCCCCGGGGGGGGCTCTCAACTATGGCTACACCTTC.

The CDR3 region is CASSQAGTGGLGTQYF. The CDR3 DNA sequence: TGCGCCAGCAGCCAAGCCGGGACAGGGGGTTTAGGTACGCAGTATTTT. V is TRBV4-1 and J is TRBJ2-3; 11 nucleotides line up with TRBD1. Germline assignment: CDR1 MGHRA and CDR2 YSYEKL. CDR3 length: 16 amino acids. The V segment lost 1 base and the J segment 8 bases; nucleotides outside the gene matches: 8.